This T cell receptor beta chain is from a study of CD8+ T cells in alopecia areata. RNA extraction and reverse transcription yielded cDNA as sequencing template. Using immunoSEQ multiplex PCR, the repertoire was profiled, and TCRdb retains in-frame clones only, with some absent. The repertoire consists of roughly 250,000 clones, with 67% occurring once and the leading ten covering about 1.3%. Isolation of CD4+ and CD8+ T cells from PBMCs was achieved by sorting. As to this clone: Its matching antigen is unknown.

CDR3 length: 16 amino acids. Trimming shortened V by 3 bases and J by 4 bases, and 19 bases separated the two germline ends. Germline CDR1 is SGHDT and CDR2 is YYEEEE. Notes on the study in general: Compared with normal scalp, lesional scalp had higher clonality and more expanded CD8+ clones.

This sequence joins TRBV5-6 and TRBJ1-2; D not certain. The TCR originated in a human donor with alopecia areata. The starting material was CD4+ T cells sorted from blood, obtained at week 0. CDR3 protein: CASSSLMEISLYGYTF. CDR3 sequence (DNA): TGTGCCAGCAGCTCTTTGATGGAGATTTCCCTCTATGGCTACACCTTC.